Each of the 20 T cell receptor beta chains below was sequenced from the same sample in a study of cytomegalovirus exposure and HLA in healthy donors. The PCR made use of 60 Vbeta and 13 Jbeta primers. Measured with immunoSEQ multiplex PCR; TCRdb has only the in-frame clones, and not every one. The sample comprises 150,000 to 200,000 clones, about 73% of which are singletons, and less than 15% rests with the top ten. Sequenced input: PBMCs. These receptors all come from a woman aged 45-65 years in good health and CMV-seropositive.

The chain carries TRBV7-9 and TRBJ1-5; D gene uncertain. There are 17 residues in the CDR3. V dropped 4 bases and J dropped 0 bases, with 16 bases sitting between them. In germline, CDR1 is SEHNR, CDR2 FQNEAQ (reference sequence). The CDR3 nucleotides read TGTGCCAGCAGCTCCTCGGGCAGGAGGAATAGCAATCAGCCCCAGCATTTT. It specifies CASSSSGRRNSNQPQHF.

The chain carries TRBV2 and TRBJ2-2; the D gene is possibly TRBD2 (6 bases). V was clipped by 6 bases and J by 6 bases, with 20 bases between them. The germline CDR1 and CDR2 sequences are SNHLY and FYNNEI. This CDR3 is 16 amino acids long. In nucleotides, the CDR3 is TGTGCCAGCAGCCCGCGTGGGCAGGGAGGTTCCGGGGAGCTGTTTTTT. This codes for CASSPRGQGGSGELFF.

The gene calls are TRBV5-1 and TRBJ2-3; TRBD1 matches 7 bases. Trimming took 2 bases from V and 1 from J; bases not matched to a gene: 4. Germline V gene sequence: CDR1 SGHRS, CDR2 YFSETQ. This CDR3 region has 15 residues. Here the CDR3 DNA reads TGCGCCAGCAGCTTAGGGGGCGCGGGCACAGATACGCAGTATTTT. Amino acids: CASSLGGAGTDTQYF.

This clone was found a few times. The same CDR3 can be traced to other DNA sequences in this sample. The gene calls are TRBV7-4 and TRBJ2-3; TRBD2 matches 8 bases. J was trimmed by 2 bases and V by 2 bases; bases with no gene match: 9. Germline V gives CDR1 SGHVT, CDR2 SQSDAQ. CDR3 length: 17 residues. This CDR3 is CASSLQRGGRDTDTQYF. The DNA for the CDR3 is TGTGCCAGCAGCTTACAACGGGGGGGCCGGGACACAGATACGCAGTATTTT.

The V and J genes are TRBV7-2 and TRBJ2-5; possible D gene TRBD2, 9 bases. The CDR3 sequence is 16 residues long. Germline V gene data show CDR1 as SGHTA and CDR2 as FQGNSA. Trimming removed 5 bases from V and 5 bases from J, with 21 bases in between. For the CDR3, the DNA is TGTGCCAGCAGCCCAGGGGGCGGGGGGGCTTGGGAGACCCAGTACTTC. Amino acid sequence: CASSPGGGGAWETQYF. Complete variable domain (other parts from reference TRBV7-2 and TRBJ2-5): GAGVSQSPSNKVTEKGKDVELRCDPISGHTALYWYRQSLGQGLEFLIYFQGNSAPDKSGLPSDRFSAERTGGSVSTLTIQRTQQEDSAVYLCASSPGGGGAWETQYFGPGTRLLVL.

The V call is TRBV6-1, the J call TRBJ2-2, with a possible D match to TRBD2 (5 bases). The V gene lost 0 bases and the J gene lost 4 bases, with 12 bases spanning the gap. Looked up from germline, CDR1 is MNHNS and CDR2 is SASEGT. There are 16 residues in the CDR3. CDR3 region: CASSEAQSGFTGELFF. As DNA, the CDR3 is TGTGCCAGCAGTGAAGCTCAATCGGGGTTCACCGGGGAGCTGTTTTTT.

The V call is TRBV5-3, the J call TRBJ2-1, with D tentatively TRBD2 (5 bases). TRBV5-3 has ORF status, its function being uncertain. Trimming shortened V by 3 bases and J by 7 bases, and 11 bases separated the two germline ends. The CDR3 loop spans 13 amino acids. The chain's CDR3 is CARSSVARNEQFF. The CDR3 DNA reads TGTGCCAGAAGCTCTGTAGCGAGGAATGAGCAGTTCTTC.

The genes are TRBV6-1 and TRBJ2-4; 7 bases line up with TRBD1. Germline trimming cut 4 bases from V and 10 bases from J; bases unmatched to any gene: 7. Per germline, CDR1 MNHNS and CDR2 SASEGT. The CDR3 runs to 13 residues. The chain's CDR3 is CASSGGLQGIQYF. CDR3 nucleotide sequence: TGTGCCAGCAGTGGGGGCTTACAGGGGATTCAGTACTTC.

J is TRBJ1-2 and V is TRBV5-4; D is possibly TRBD1 (6 bases). Germline values: CDR1 SGHNT, CDR2 YYREEE (reference sequence). The CDR3 runs to 13 residues. V lost 4 bases and J 12 bases, leaving 19 bases between the germline ends. Here the CDR3 reads CASSLEGVGGHTF. The CDR3 DNA sequence: TGTGCCAGCAGCCTGGAGGGGGTAGGAGGCCACACCTTC.

The CDR3: CASRNTGLGHEQYF. The CDR3 coding sequence is TGCGCCAGCAGAAATACAGGTCTCGGGCACGAGCAGTACTTC. The rearrangement links TRBV10-2 to TRBJ2-7, with TRBD1 as a possible D gene (5 bases). V was cut by 6 bases and J by 5 bases, with 17 bases left in between. The CDR3 is made up of 14 amino acids. CDR1 is WSHSY and CDR2 is SAAADI in the germline V gene.

The rearrangement joins TRBV27 to TRBJ2-7; D is unclear. The CDR3 has 12 residues. Per germline, CDR1 MNHEY and CDR2 SMNVEV (reference sequence). With 5 bases removed from V and 0 bases from J, the gap between germline ends came to 5 bases. This CDR3 is CASSPNSYEQYF. DNA for the CDR3: TGTGCCAGCAGTCCTAACTCCTACGAGCAGTACTTC.

V and J are TRBV28 and TRBJ2-5, with a possible D match to TRBD2 (6 bases). Deletions cut 5 bases from V and 4 bases from J, with 20 bases between. The CDR3 runs 16 residues. Germline V gene data show CDR1 as MDHEN and CDR2 as SYDVKM. The CDR3 region is CASSLPGLSVGETQYF. For the CDR3, the DNA is TGTGCCAGCAGTCTCCCGGGACTCTCGGTAGGAGAGACCCAGTACTTC.

This clone was recorded a few times. The chain joins TRBV10-3 to TRBJ2-7, with 9 nucleotides matching TRBD1. Trimming at V came to 7 bases and at J to 0 bases, leaving 4 bases not matched to a gene. Germline V gives CDR1 ENHRY, CDR2 SYGVKD. The CDR3 sequence is 14 residues long. The CDR3 bases are TGTGCCATCAAACGGGACAGGGCCTCCTACGAGCAGTACTTC. As protein: CAIKRDRASYEQYF.

The rearrangement joins TRBV12-5 to TRBJ1-2; D is undetermined. This CDR3 is built from 14 residues. V lost 0 bases, J lost 7 bases, and 12 bases lay in between. CDR1 and CDR2 (germline): LGHNT, FRNRAP. The CDR3 region has the DNA TGTGCTAGTGGTTTGGTCCCGGGAGGATTTGGCTACACCTTC. Its protein product is CASGLVPGGFGYTF.

The chain carries TRBV18 and TRBJ1-5, with unresolved D. CDR1 is KGHSH, CDR2 LQKENI, per germline. The CDR3 totals 14 residues. The germline V and J ends were trimmed by 6 bases and 1 base, with 10 bases remaining between them. The CDR3 sequence: CASSGGLSNQPQHF. The CDR3 nucleotides read TGTGCCAGCTCCGGAGGGTTAAGCAATCAGCCCCAGCATTTT.

J is TRBJ2-1 and V is TRBV9, with TRBD2 matching over 8 bases. Germline V gene data show CDR1 as SGDLS and CDR2 as YYNGEE. The CDR3 contains 14 residues. After removal of 0 bases from V and 11 bases from J, the junction contained 7 bases not matched to a gene. CDR3 bases: TGTGCCAGCAGCGTAGAAGCGGGGGCTCCTAAGCAGTTCTTC. This sequence encodes CASSVEAGAPKQFF. The complete variable domain, with remaining parts taken from reference TRBV9 and TRBJ2-1, reads DSGVTQTPKHLITATGQRVTLRCSPRSGDLSVYWYQQSLDQGLQFLIQYYNGEERAKGNILERFSAQQFPDLHSELNLSSLELGDSALYFCASSVEAGAPKQFFGPGTRLTVL.

The V gene is TRBV28, the J gene TRBJ1-3; D is unresolved. Trimming took off 2 bases at V and 2 bases at J, with 10 bases between the two ends. Germline loops: CDR1 MDHEN, CDR2 SYDVKM. There are 15 residues in the CDR3. CDR3 nucleotides: TGTGCCAGCAGTTTAGAAGGAGGGCCTGGAAACACCATATATTTT. Its translation: CASSLEGGPGNTIYF. Looking up the rest from reference TRBV28 and TRBJ1-3 gives the full variable domain: DVKVTQSSRYLVKRTGEKVFLECVQDMDHENMFWYRQDPGLGLRLIYFSYDVKMKEKGDIPEGYSVSREKKERFSLILESASTNQTSMYLCASSLEGGPGNTIYFGEGSWLTVV.

V usage is TRBV27 and J usage is TRBJ1-3, with TRBD1 as a possible D gene (5 bases). Germline CDR1 reads MNHEY; CDR2 reads SMNVEV (reference sequence). The length of the CDR3 is 14 residues. V was clipped by 3 bases and J by 1 base, with 7 bases between them. This chain's CDR3 is CASSLAGSGNTIYF. The CDR3 bases are TGTGCCAGCAGTTTGGCAGGGTCTGGAAACACCATATATTTT.

This clone was counted only a few times. The gene calls are TRBV6-5 and TRBJ1-2, with D perhaps TRBD1 (6 bases). The CDR3 consists of 15 residues. V gave up 0 bases and J gave up 5 bases, with 13 bases separating them. Germline V gene sequence: CDR1 MNHEY, CDR2 SVGAGI. CDR3 DNA: TGTGCCAGCAGTTACTCAAGGGACACGGGTTATGGCTACACCTTC. Translation: CASSYSRDTGYGYTF.

The chain carries TRBV6-1 and TRBJ2-3; 7 bases fit TRBD1. Germline V gene sequence: CDR1 MNHNS, CDR2 SASEGT. Trimming removed 6 bases from V and 0 bases from J; junction bases left unmatched: 3. This CDR3 contains 14 residues. CDR3 loop: CASSSGGSTDTQYF. CDR3 DNA: TGTGCCAGCAGCTCAGGGGGAAGCACAGATACGCAGTATTTT.